The 10 T cell receptor beta chains presented below share a single source sample, sequenced in a study of OX40 agonist ivuxolimab in advanced cancers. TCRdb's table, derived via immunoSEQ multiplex PCR, lists solely in-frame clones and lacks some. The sample has 7,000 to 8,500 clones, around 80% seen once; the top ten hold more than 60%. Sequences were derived from CD4+ or CD8+ T cells sorted from blood, sampled in a trial of the OX40 agonist ivuxolimab. These receptors were obtained from an adult with an advanced solid tumor such as melanoma, head and neck, liver or kidney cancer.

This clone was observed a handful of times. V is TRBV5-5 and J is TRBJ1-4; D remains ambiguous. The V gene's germline CDR1 is SGHKS and CDR2 YYEKEE (reference sequence). The CDR3 is made up of 16 amino acids. V was trimmed by 2 bases and J by 0 bases, leaving 11 bases between them. CDR3 nucleotides: TGTGCCAGCAGCTTAGTTGGGGTCACAACTAATGAAAAACTGTTTTTT. Translating it yields CASSLVGVTTNEKLFF. Variable domain in full (rest from reference TRBV5-5 and TRBJ1-4): DAGVTQSPTHLIKTRGQQVTLRCSPISGHKSVSWYQQVLGQGPQFIFQYYEKEERGRGNFPDRFSARQFPNYSSELNVNALLLGDSALYLCASSLVGVTTNEKLFFGSGTQLSVL.

This chain connects TRBV11-2 to TRBJ2-1, with D perhaps being TRBD1 or TRBD2 (5 bases each). The germline CDR1 and CDR2 sequences are SGHAT and FQNNGV. The V gene lost 5 bases and the J gene lost 7 bases, with 18 bases spanning the gap. This CDR3 is built from 15 residues. The CDR3 coding sequence is TGTGCCAGCAGCCAGGACGGGGCTCTAGGAAATGAGCAGTTCTTC. Amino acid sequence: CASSQDGALGNEQFF.

The gene calls are TRBV2 and TRBJ2-1; the D gene is possibly TRBD1 (6 bases). Per the germline V gene, CDR1 is SNHLY and CDR2 is FYNNEI. V was clipped by 2 bases and J by 3 bases, with 11 bases between them. There are 15 residues in the CDR3. The chain's CDR3 is CASSERGTYYNEQFF. DNA for the CDR3: TGTGCCAGCAGTGAAAGGGGGACCTACTACAATGAGCAGTTCTTC.

Regarding this clone: The junction does not match germline at one end; this may be a read error. The CDR3 DNA follows: TGTGCCATCAGTGAATTGGGGGAAAAACTGTTTTTT. Translating it yields CAISELGEKLFF. The chain uses TRBV27 and TRBJ1-4, with D uncertain. The CDR3 length is 12 residues. Germline CDR1 is MNHEY and CDR2 is SMNVEV (reference sequence).

The chain uses TRBV6-5 and TRBJ2-7, with 7 positions matching TRBD1. V dropped 2 bases and J dropped 6; count of bases not matched to a gene: 7. Germline CDR1 MNHEY, CDR2 SVGAGI. This CDR3 is 14 amino acids long. CDR3 region: CASSYAGTASEQYF. The CDR3 nucleotides read TGTGCCAGCAGTTACGCCGGGACAGCCTCCGAGCAGTACTTC.

The V call is TRBV5-1, the J call TRBJ2-3; D not certain. CDR1 is SGHRS and CDR2 is YFSETQ in the germline V gene. The CDR3 is made up of 14 amino acids. V lost 0 bases and J 0 bases, leaving 5 bases between the germline ends. The CDR3 bases are TGCGCCAGCAGCTTGGACAGAAGCACAGATACGCAGTATTTT. It specifies CASSLDRSTDTQYF.

CDR3: CATDAGPGSETQYF. CDR3 coding DNA: TGTGCCACCGACGCTGGCCCCGGGTCCGAGACCCAGTACTTC. The rearrangement uses TRBV15 and TRBJ2-5, with D uncertain. CDR1 and CDR2 (germline): LNHNV, YYDKDF (reference sequence). The CDR3 is 14 amino acids. Trimming removed 8 bases at V and 5 bases at J, with 18 bases between.

The gene calls are TRBV12-5 and TRBJ1-2; D gene ambiguous. With 6 bases removed from V and 3 bases from J, the gap between germline ends came to 8 bases. The CDR3 spans 12 residues. Germline assignment: CDR1 LGHNT and CDR2 FRNRAP. The CDR3 nucleotides are TGTGCTAGTGGGCAGGAAGACTATGGCTACACCTTC. This codes for CASGQEDYGYTF.

V gene TRBV9 combines with J gene TRBJ2-5; TRBD2 aligns across 8 bases. Germline CDR1 reads SGDLS; CDR2 reads YYNGEE. The ends lost 0 bases at V and 2 bases at J; junction bases unmatched: 0. CDR3 length: 14 amino acids. CDR3 in amino acids: CASSVAGGQETQYF. The CDR3 DNA sequence: TGTGCCAGCAGCGTAGCGGGGGGGCAAGAGACCCAGTACTTC. Filled out from reference TRBV9 and TRBJ2-5, the complete variable domain reads DSGVTQTPKHLITATGQRVTLRCSPRSGDLSVYWYQQSLDQGLQFLIQYYNGEERAKGNILERFSAQQFPDLHSELNLSSLELGDSALYFCASSVAGGQETQYFGPGTRLLVL.

The chain combines TRBV4-1 with TRBJ2-5, with 8 bases aligning to TRBD2. J lost 4 bases, V lost 4 bases, and 8 bases had no gene match. The CDR3 runs to 15 residues. Germline assignment: CDR1 MGHRA and CDR2 YSYEKL. The CDR3 here is CASSRGPGLAETQYF. The DNA of the CDR3 is TGCGCCAGCAGCCGGGGTCCCGGACTAGCAGAGACCCAGTACTTC.